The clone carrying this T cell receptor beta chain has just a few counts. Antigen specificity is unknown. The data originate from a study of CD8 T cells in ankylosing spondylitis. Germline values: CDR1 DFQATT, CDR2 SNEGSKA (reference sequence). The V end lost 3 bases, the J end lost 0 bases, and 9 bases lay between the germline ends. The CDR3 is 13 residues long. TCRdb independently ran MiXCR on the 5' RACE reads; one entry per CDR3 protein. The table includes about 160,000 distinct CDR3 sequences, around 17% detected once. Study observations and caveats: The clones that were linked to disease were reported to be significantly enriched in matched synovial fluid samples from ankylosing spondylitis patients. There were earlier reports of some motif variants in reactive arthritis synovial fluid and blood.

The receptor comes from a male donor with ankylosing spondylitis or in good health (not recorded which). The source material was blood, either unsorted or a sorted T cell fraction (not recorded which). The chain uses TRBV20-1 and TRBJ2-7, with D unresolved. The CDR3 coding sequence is TGCAGTGCTAGCCCTGCCAGCTCCTACGAGCAGTACTTC. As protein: CSASPASSYEQYF.